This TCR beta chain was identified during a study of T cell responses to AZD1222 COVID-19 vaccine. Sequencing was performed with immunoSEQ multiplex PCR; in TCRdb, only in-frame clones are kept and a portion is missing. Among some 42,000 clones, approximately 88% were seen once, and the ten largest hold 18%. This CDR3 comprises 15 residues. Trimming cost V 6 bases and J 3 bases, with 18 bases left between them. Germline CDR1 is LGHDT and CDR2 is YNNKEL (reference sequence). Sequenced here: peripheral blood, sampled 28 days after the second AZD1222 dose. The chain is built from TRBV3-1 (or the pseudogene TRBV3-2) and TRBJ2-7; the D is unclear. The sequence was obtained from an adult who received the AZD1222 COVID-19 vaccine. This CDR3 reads CASSRFPQTNYEQYF. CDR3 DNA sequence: TGTGCCAGCAGTCGGTTCCCCCAAACAAACTACGAGCAGTACTTC.